This T cell receptor (beta chain) was profiled in a study of control samples from healthy donors and cancer patients. Data came from immunoSEQ multiplex PCR; TCRdb stores just in-frame clones and leaves some out. The top ten clones hold 6% to 7% of a sample with 400,000 to 500,000 clones, roughly 90% of them seen once. Sample: PBMCs. The clonotype was recovered from a man aged 35 to 55 with head and neck cancer.

This CDR3 reads CASSRGLGYTEAFF. The CDR3, as DNA: TGTGCCAGCAGTAGGGGGCTGGGGTACACTGAAGCTTTCTTT. This chain joins TRBV6-5 and TRBJ1-1; 7 nucleotides line up with TRBD1. With 5 bases clipped from V and 3 bases from J, the junction kept 6 bases outside the gene matches. CDR3 length: 14 residues. Germline V lookup: CDR1 MNHEY, CDR2 SVGAGI.